This T cell receptor beta chain was captured in a study of a mutant IDH1 vaccine in newly diagnosed glioma. Across the whole study: Patients had eight vaccinations, in weeks 1, 3, 5, 7, 11, 15, 19 and 23. Investigators started vaccination 4-6 weeks after radiotherapy alone, or with temozolomide cycles. General study findings and limits: Pseudoprogression apparently lacked any relation to changes in top peripheral T cell clonotypes. Vaccine-induced immune responses were detected in approximately 93% of patients.

The repertoire was sequenced with immunoSEQ multiplex PCR; TCRdb's copy has only in-frame clones and lacks some. The table shows tens of thousands of clones, with 75% to 90% occurring only once. Concerning this clone: Its antigen is not identified.

Time point given: week 23, last vaccination. Vaccinated patients received 300 ug of mutant IDH1 20-mer peptide per dose, with topical imiquimod. This CDR3 contains 15 residues. CDR1 is SGHDT, CDR2 YYEEEE, per germline. V lost 1 base and J lost 3; bases outside the gene matches: 5. The sequence derives from a woman in her forties or fifties with glioma. The starting material was PBMCs, obtained from a glioma patient whose treatment included an IDH1 peptide vaccine. The chain couples TRBV5-6 to TRBJ2-7, with 9 bases matching TRBD2. The CDR3 DNA reads as TGTGCCAGCAGCTTGTTACTAGCGGGTGGCTACGAGCAGTACTTC. It encodes CASSLLLAGGYEQYF.